This TCR beta chain was sequenced in a study of T cells in localized non-small cell lung cancer. TCRdb keeps only in-frame clones here, not all; method: immunoSEQ multiplex PCR. The table includes about 7,000 clones, 50% detected once. Notes on this clone: Its antigen is as yet unknown.

Germline CDR1 reads LNHDA; CDR2 reads SQIVND (reference sequence). This CDR3 contains 13 residues. V lost 5 bases, J lost 7 bases, and 11 bases lay in between. Study outcomes and limitations: Adjacent lung tissue had a median approximately 57 of the top 100 clones found in the tumor. As only one tumor region underwent sequencing, heterogeneity remains possible. Those with higher blood T cell density had longer overall survival. Of the tissues analyzed, uninvolved adjacent lung showed maximal T cell clonality, greater than tumor.

Source: lymph node tissue, taken before any cancer treatment. The receptor's source is a female donor aged 60 or older with stage I lung adenocarcinoma. The chain uses TRBV19 and TRBJ2-2, with a possible D match to TRBD1 (5 bases). This chain's CDR3 is CASSSRGIGELFF. The CDR3 region has the DNA TGTGCCAGTAGTTCTAGGGGAATCGGGGAGCTGTTTTTT. Complete variable domain (other parts from reference TRBV19 and TRBJ2-2): DGGITQSPKYLFRKEGQNVTLSCEQNLNHDAMYWYRQDPGQGLRLIYYSQIVNDFQKGDIAEGYSVSREKKESFPLTVTSAQKNPTAFYLCASSSRGIGELFFGEGSRLTVL.